The 11 T cell receptor beta chains presented below share a single source sample, sequenced in a study of a mutant IDH1 vaccine in newly diagnosed glioma. Indicated time point: week 23, last vaccination. All doses held 300 ug of mutant IDH1 20-mer peptide, with topical imiquimod. Their recognized antigens are unknown. Some clones are missing from TCRdb's copy, which holds only in-frame ones; the method was immunoSEQ multiplex PCR. The sample lists around 29,000 clones, 65% to 85% seen once, with less than 9.5% in the top ten. Source: PBMCs, taken from a glioma patient whose treatment included an IDH1 peptide vaccine. Receptors originate from a woman aged 18 to 35 with glioma.

The chain is built from TRBV7-2 and TRBJ2-1, with D hard to call. CDR3 size: 13 residues. With 1 base removed from V and 9 bases from J, the gap between germline ends came to 10 bases. Germline loops: CDR1 SGHTA, CDR2 FQGNSA. CDR3 coding DNA: TGTGCCAGCAGCTTAGGAATTGTCGCTGAGCAGTTCTTC. Amino acids: CASSLGIVAEQFF.

V usage is TRBV6-1 and J usage is TRBJ2-1; D uncertain. The CDR3 has 13 amino acids. Germline V gives CDR1 MNHNS, CDR2 SASEGT. V dropped 5 bases and J dropped 10 bases, with 15 bases sitting between them. CDR3 nucleotides: TGTGCCAGCAGTCTGTATGTTGATTACGAGCAGTTCTTC. The encoded protein is CASSLYVDYEQFF.

The rearrangement uses TRBV2 and TRBJ2-1; D remains ambiguous. The CDR3 has 12 residues. V lost 6 bases, J lost 5 bases, and 8 bases lay in between. The germline CDR1 and CDR2 sequences are SNHLY and FYNNEI. The CDR3 DNA sequence: TGTGCCAGCAGGGACGGTAACAATGAGCAGTTCTTC. Its translation is CASRDGNNEQFF.

V is TRBV4-1 and J is TRBJ1-1; D may be TRBD1 (5 bases). V shed 1 base and J shed 5 bases, with 11 bases lying between them. The CDR3 is 14 residues long. CDR1 is MGHRA and CDR2 is YSYEKL in the germline V gene. The CDR3 region is CASSQAREGTEAFF. Here the CDR3 DNA reads TGCGCCAGCAGCCAAGCCCGGGAGGGGACTGAAGCTTTCTTT.

The chain couples TRBV29-1 to TRBJ1-2; D not certain. The V end was cut by 7 bases, the J end by 0 bases, with 9 bases between. This CDR3 is 12 amino acids long. Per the germline V gene, CDR1 is SQVTM and CDR2 is ANQGSEA. The CDR3 spells CSGIDANYGYTF. The CDR3 DNA reads as TGCAGCGGTATAGATGCTAACTATGGCTACACCTTC. The full variable domain, its missing parts supplied by reference TRBV29-1 and TRBJ1-2, is SAVISQKPSRDICQRGTSLTIQCQVDSQVTMMFWYRQQPGQSLTLIATANQGSEATYESGFVIDKFPISRPNLTFSTLTVSNMSPEDSSIYLCSGIDANYGYTFGSGTRLTVV.

This chain uses TRBV6-1 with TRBJ1-2, with no clear D. The CDR3 loop spans 15 amino acids. CDR1 and CDR2 from the germline V gene are MNHNS and SASEGT. V was trimmed by 3 bases and J by 5 bases, leaving 16 bases between them. The CDR3 DNA sequence: TGTGCCAGCAGTGACTCTTCGAGCGGCAGTTATGGCTACACCTTC. Its translation: CASSDSSSGSYGYTF.

The CDR3: CASHRQGWNQPQHF. The CDR3 bases are TGTGCCAGCCATAGACAGGGGTGGAATCAGCCCCAGCATTTT. This sequence joins TRBV19 and TRBJ1-5, with 8 bases fitting TRBD1. J was trimmed by 4 bases and V by 9 bases; bases with no gene match: 8. The CDR3 loop spans 14 amino acids. CDR1 and CDR2 from the germline V gene are LNHDA and SQIVND (reference sequence). The whole variable domain, filled in from reference TRBV19 and TRBJ1-5, reads DGGITQSPKYLFRKEGQNVTLSCEQNLNHDAMYWYRQDPGQGLRLIYYSQIVNDFQKGDIAEGYSVSREKKESFPLTVTSAQKNPTAFYLCASHRQGWNQPQHFGDGTRLSIL.

The chain carries TRBV29-1 and TRBJ2-1, with D perhaps matching TRBD1 (5 bases). Germline V CDR1 and CDR2: SQVTM, ANQGSEA. The length of the CDR3 is 11 residues. Trimming cost V 5 bases and J 9 bases, with 11 bases left between them. CDR3 in amino acids: CSVRRASEQFF. The CDR3 DNA sequence: TGCAGCGTTCGCAGGGCTAGTGAGCAGTTCTTC.

The chain has TRBV15 and TRBJ2-1; 9 bases match TRBD2. With V trimmed by 4 bases and J by 9 bases, 4 bases remained unmatched. The length of the CDR3 is 13 residues. Germline V CDR1 and CDR2: LNHNV, YYDKDF (reference sequence). CDR3 nucleotide sequence: TGTGCCACCAGCATAGCGGGAGAAGCTGAGCAGTTCTTC. Amino acids: CATSIAGEAEQFF.

Here the CDR3 reads CASSIRTGTYNEQFF. CDR3 DNA sequence: TGCGCCAGCAGTATTAGGACAGGAACCTACAATGAGCAGTTCTTC. The gene calls are TRBV10-2 and TRBJ2-1, with 7 bases matching TRBD1. The germline gives CDR1 WSHSY, CDR2 SAAADI. V dropped 5 bases and J dropped 2; count of bases not matched to a gene: 6. This CDR3 spans 15 amino acids.

The table lists this clone with a few counts. This sequence joins TRBV14 and TRBJ1-2, with D perhaps TRBD1 (5 bases). Trimming left V 0 bases short and J 5 bases short, with 13 bases between. The CDR3 is made up of 15 amino acids. Germline CDR1 and CDR2: SGHDN and FVKESK. For the CDR3, the DNA is TGTGCCAGCAGCCAAGACCTCAGAGGGGTTTATGGCTACACCTTC. It translates to CASSQDLRGVYGYTF. The full variable domain, completed using reference TRBV14 and TRBJ1-2, is EAGVTQFPSHSVIEKGQTVTLRCDPISGHDNLYWYRRVMGKEIKFLLHFVKESKQDESGMPNNRFLAERTGGTYSTLKVQPAELEDSGVYFCASSQDLRGVYGYTFGSGTRLTVV.